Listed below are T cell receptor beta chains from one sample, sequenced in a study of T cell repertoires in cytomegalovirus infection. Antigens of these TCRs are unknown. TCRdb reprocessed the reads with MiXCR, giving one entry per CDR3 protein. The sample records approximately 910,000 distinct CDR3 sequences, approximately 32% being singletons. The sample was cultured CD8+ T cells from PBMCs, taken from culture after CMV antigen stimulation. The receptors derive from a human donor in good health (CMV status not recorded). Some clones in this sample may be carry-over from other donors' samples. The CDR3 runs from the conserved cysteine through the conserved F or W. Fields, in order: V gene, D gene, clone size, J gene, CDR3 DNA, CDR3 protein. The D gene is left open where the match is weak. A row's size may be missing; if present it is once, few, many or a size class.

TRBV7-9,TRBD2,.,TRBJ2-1,TGTGCCAGCAGACACGCTGGGCGGGGGGGGATATTTGGCAATGAGCAGTTCTTC,CASRHAGRGGIFGNEQFF
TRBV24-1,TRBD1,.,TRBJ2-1,TGTGCCACCAGTGAATTTGGACAGGTCCCCCTCTTC,CATSEFGQVPLF
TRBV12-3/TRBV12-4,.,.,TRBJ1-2,TGTGCCAGCAGGCCGTGGGGGGGGTTGGGGGCTAACTATGGCTACACCTTC,CASRPWGGLGANYGYTF
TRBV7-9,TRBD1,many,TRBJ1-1,TGTGCCAGCAGCTTTAGACAGGGGCTCTTTACCTCGAACACTGAAGCTTTCTTT,CASSFRQGLFTSNTEAFF
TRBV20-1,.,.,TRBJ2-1,TGCAGTGCTAGCCCCTATGGTGGGGACAATGAGCAGTTCTTC,CSASPYGGDNEQFF
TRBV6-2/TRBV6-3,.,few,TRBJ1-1,TGTGCCAGCAGTTGGAACGGACAGATGAACACTGAAGCTTTCTTT,CASSWNGQMNTEAFF
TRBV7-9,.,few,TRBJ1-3,TGTGCCAGCAGCGCCGGCTGGGCCCGGGTCCCAGCAGGAAACACCATATATTTT,CASSAGWARVPAGNTIYF
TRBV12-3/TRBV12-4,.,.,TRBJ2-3,TGTGCCAGCAGTTGGCAGGATAATTTCAGAGATACGCAGTATTTT,CASSWQDNFRDTQYF
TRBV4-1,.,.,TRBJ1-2,TGCGCCAGCAGCCCAGGCGTCACCTCTAACTATGGCTACACCTTC,CASSPGVTSNYGYTF
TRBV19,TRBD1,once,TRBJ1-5,TGTGCCAGTAGTCCGCACAGGGGATTCAATCAGCCCCAGCATTTT,CASSPHRGFNQPQHF
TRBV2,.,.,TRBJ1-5,TGTGCCAGCGATGAAGGGGGACTTCAGCCCCAGCATTTT,CASDEGGLQPQHF
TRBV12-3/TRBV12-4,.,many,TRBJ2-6,TGTGCCAGCAGTTCCGGAGCTGGGGCCAACGTCCTGACTTTC,CASSSGAGANVLTF
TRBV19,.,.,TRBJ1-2,TGTGCCAGTAGCCTCGAGTGGGGATATGGCTACACCTTC,CASSLEWGYGYTF
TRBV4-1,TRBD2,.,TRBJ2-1,TGCGCCAGCAGCCAAGGGAATAGCGGCGGGGGGTTCTTC,CASSQGNSGGGFF
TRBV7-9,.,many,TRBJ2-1,TGTGCCAGCAGTCCACCCGCGGGGAGCTCCTACAATGAGCAGTTCTTC,CASSPPAGSSYNEQFF
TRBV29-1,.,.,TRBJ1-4,TGCAGCGCGGTTGAGACAACTAATGAAAAACTGTTTTTT,CSAVETTNEKLFF
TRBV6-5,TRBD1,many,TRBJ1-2,TGTGCCAGCAGTTACATCGGACAGGGTGATGGCTACACCTTC,CASSYIGQGDGYTF